This passage covers 19 T cell receptor beta chains from one sample sequenced in a study of OX40 agonist ivuxolimab in advanced cancers. TCRdb's table, derived via immunoSEQ multiplex PCR, lists solely in-frame clones and lacks some. The sample holds 70,000 to 95,000 clones, 94% seen once. The sample here was CD4+ or CD8+ T cells sorted from blood, taken in a trial of the OX40 agonist ivuxolimab. The receptors stem from an adult with an advanced solid tumor such as melanoma, head and neck, liver or kidney cancer.

V gene TRBV7-8 combines with J gene TRBJ1-1; TRBD1 aligns across 8 bases. CDR1 SGHVS and CDR2 FQNEAQ come from the germline V gene. The CDR3 has 15 residues. V lost 2 bases and J lost 5; bases outside the gene matches: 7. This CDR3 reads CASSLRQGAQTEAFF. The CDR3 region has the DNA TGTGCCAGCAGCTTAAGGCAGGGGGCGCAGACTGAAGCTTTCTTT. The variable domain in full, with the rest retrieved from reference TRBV7-8 and TRBJ1-1, is GAGVSQSPRYKVAKRGQDVALRCDPISGHVSLFWYQQALGQGPEFLTYFQNEAQLDKSGLPSDRFFAERPEGSVSTLKIQRTQQEDSAVYLCASSLRQGAQTEAFFGQGTRLTVV.

This chain links TRBV5-1 with TRBJ2-3; 11 positions match TRBD2. The CDR3 extends over 16 amino acids. V shed 4 bases, J shed 10 bases, and the junction held 14 bases outside the gene matches. Per germline, CDR1 SGHRS and CDR2 YFSETQ. CDR3 coding DNA: TGCGCCAGCAGCCTAGGGACTAGCGGTTTAATTATTGCGCAGTATTTT. Translation: CASSLGTSGLIIAQYF.

This sequence joins TRBV7-6 and TRBJ2-7; D gene unclear. The CDR3 is 13 amino acids. The V gene lost 4 bases and the J gene lost 3 bases, with 10 bases spanning the gap. The V gene's germline CDR1 is SGHVS and CDR2 FNYEAQ. Written as DNA, the CDR3 is TGTGCCAGCAGCTCCGGTCCAAGCTACGAGCAGTACTTC. It encodes CASSSGPSYEQYF.

The chain employs TRBV5-6 and TRBJ1-2; the D gene is possibly TRBD1 (5 bases). This CDR3 is built from 14 residues. Trimming left V 3 bases short and J 7 bases short, with 16 bases between. CDR1 and CDR2 (germline): SGHDT, YYEEEE. CDR3 sequence (DNA): TGTGCCAGCAGCTGGGGACGGACCTCTCCTGGCTACACCTTC. Its translation is CASSWGRTSPGYTF.

This chain joins TRBV7-8 and TRBJ2-7; 8 positions match TRBD2. Trimming at V came to 0 bases and at J to 0 bases, leaving 4 bases not matched to a gene. The CDR3 contains 16 residues. Germline-derived CDR1 and CDR2 are SGHVS and FQNEAQ. Here the CDR3 DNA reads TGTGCCAGCAGCTTAGCGGGAGCGGGAGCCTCCTACGAGCAGTACTTC. Its protein product is CASSLAGAGASYEQYF.

The V gene is TRBV20-1, the J gene TRBJ1-2; D perhaps matches TRBD1 (6 bases). The V end lost 4 bases, the J end lost 5 bases, and 8 bases lay between the germline ends. The CDR3 spans 11 residues. Germline CDR1 reads DFQATT; CDR2 reads SNEGSKA (reference sequence). Written as DNA, the CDR3 is TGCAGTGCTACAGGGGTTTATGGCTACACCTTC. Translating gives CSATGVYGYTF.

This clone was counted a single time. The chain carries TRBV12-5 and TRBJ1-1, with a tentative D call TRBD1 (5 bases). Germline V CDR1 and CDR2: LGHNT, FRNRAP. The CDR3 spans 13 residues. V was cut by 7 bases and J by 6 bases, with 15 bases left in between. The CDR3 here is CASAAGPASEAFF. CDR3 nucleotides: TGTGCTAGTGCTGCGGGGCCAGCCTCTGAAGCTTTCTTT.

This clone was found once. CDR3 in DNA: TGCGCCAGCAGCCCCCGGACAGGGTTAGAAGCTTTCTTT. Its translation is CASSPRTGLEAFF. The V gene is TRBV4-3, the J gene TRBJ1-1, with 8 nucleotides matching TRBD1. The junction had 6 bases not matched to a gene; V was cut back by 4 bases and J by 8 bases. This CDR3 comprises 13 residues. From germline, CDR1 is LGHNA and CDR2 YSLEER.

This chain joins TRBV10-1 and TRBJ2-7, with D perhaps TRBD1 (6 bases). The CDR3 length is 14 residues. V lost 10 bases to trimming and J lost 4 bases, with 20 bases between them. Germline V gene lookup returns CDR1 WNHNN and CDR2 SYGVQD (reference sequence). The DNA of the CDR3 is TGCGCCACCCGAAGGACAGTTTCTGTGTACGAGCAGTACTTC. Protein: CATRRTVSVYEQYF.

This chain uses TRBV11-2 with TRBJ1-6, with 9 bases identical to TRBD1. CDR1 SGHAT and CDR2 FQNNGV come from the germline V gene. Losses at the gene ends were 5 bases for V and 6 bases for J; bases not matched to a gene: 8. This CDR3 contains 16 residues. CDR3 in DNA: TGTGCCAGCAGCCCCTGGGGGGACAGGGCTAATTCACCCCTCCACTTT. Its translation: CASSPWGDRANSPLHF.

V usage is TRBV5-6 and J usage is TRBJ2-4; tentatively, D is TRBD1 (5 bases). The germline CDR1 and CDR2 sequences are SGHDT and YYEEEE. This CDR3 is built from 15 residues. V was cut by 0 bases and J by 3 bases, with 10 bases left in between. The CDR3 sequence is CASSLEGHGKNIQYF. In DNA form, the CDR3 reads TGTGCCAGCAGCTTGGAGGGGCACGGCAAAAACATTCAGTACTTC.

The chain carries TRBV6-4 and TRBJ1-1; unclear D gene. The CDR3 covers 17 residues. V gave up 6 bases and J gave up 0 bases, with 20 bases separating them. Germline V gene data show CDR1 as MRHNA and CDR2 as SNTAGT. The CDR3 nucleotides are TGTGCCAGCAGGATTGAGGAGGCCCTGATCATGAACACTGAAGCTTTCTTT. It yields the protein CASRIEEALIMNTEAFF.

The sample holds one count of this clone. The rearrangement joins TRBV11-2 to TRBJ1-5; D remains unclear. Germline-derived CDR1 and CDR2 are SGHAT and FQNNGV. The CDR3 sequence is 13 residues long. The V end lost 5 bases, the J end lost 4 bases, and 9 bases lay between the germline ends. CDR3 in amino acids: CASSPGPNQPQHF. CDR3 in DNA: TGTGCCAGCAGCCCCGGACCTAATCAGCCCCAGCATTTT.

J is TRBJ2-3 and V is TRBV29-1; 12 nucleotides match TRBD2. V lost 6 bases, J lost 4 bases, and 5 bases stayed unmatched. Looked up from germline, CDR1 is SQVTM and CDR2 is ANQGSEA. CDR3 length: 14 amino acids. The CDR3 DNA follows: TGCAGCGTCCTTCTAGCGGGAGGGCCAGATACGCAGTATTTT. Amino acids: CSVLLAGGPDTQYF.

This rearrangement joins TRBV9 to TRBJ1-2; perhaps TRBD1 as D (5 bases). Between the trimmed V and J ends, which lost 2 bases and 7 bases, there was a span of 9 bases. This CDR3 region has 12 residues. CDR1 and CDR2 from the germline V gene are SGDLS and YYNGEE. This CDR3 is CASSVQGTGYTF. CDR3 bases: TGTGCCAGCAGCGTCCAGGGAACTGGCTACACCTTC.

Only a few counts were recorded for this clone. The chain recombines TRBV7-8 with TRBJ2-2, with D unresolved. Between the trimmed V and J ends, which lost 5 bases and 2 bases, there was a span of 3 bases. The CDR3 is 12 amino acids. Germline assignment: CDR1 SGHVS and CDR2 FQNEAQ. Here the CDR3 DNA reads TGTGCCAGCAGCCCAAACACCGGGGAGCTGTTTTTT. Translating it yields CASSPNTGELFF.

The chain carries TRBV20-1 and TRBJ1-2; 8 nucleotides match TRBD1. J gave up 8 bases and V 5 bases, and 1 base lay outside the gene matches. Germline V CDR1 and CDR2: DFQATT, SNEGSKA (reference sequence). The CDR3 spans 10 residues. CDR3 nucleotide sequence: TGCAGTGCTGACAGGGGCGGCTACACCTTC. Its protein is CSADRGGYTF.

The chain has TRBV25-1 and TRBJ2-1; 10 bases agree with TRBD2. The CDR3 is 15 residues long. The germline CDR1 and CDR2 sequences are MGHDK and SYGVNS. V dropped 8 bases and J dropped 6; count of bases not matched to a gene: 10. The CDR3 sequence: CASSPSGRAGNEQFF. CDR3 DNA: TGTGCCAGCTCGCCAAGCGGGAGGGCAGGCAATGAGCAGTTCTTC.

The V call is TRBV4-1, the J call TRBJ2-7; D possibly matches TRBD1 or TRBD2 (5 bases each). The CDR3 extends over 16 amino acids. With 1 base removed from V and 5 bases from J, the gap between germline ends came to 18 bases. CDR1 is MGHRA, CDR2 YSYEKL, per germline. CDR3 DNA: TGCGCCAGCAGCCAAGGCTGGGGGACGGTTGACGACGAGCAGTACTTC. Protein product: CASSQGWGTVDDEQYF.